Detailed here is one T cell receptor beta chain. This clone's antigen is unknown. The sample holds no much larger clone one base away, and base qualities are not on file. This entry comes from a study of cytomegalovirus exposure and HLA in healthy donors (dated by TCRdb to 2016 to 2017). Background on the whole study: An earlier analysis of a few hundred of the donors reported 276 Gb of sequence data and about 120 million unique TCR beta sequences obtained from about 200 million T cells. Roughly 5 DR-DQ haplotypes were handled as single units for association and clustering because linkage in the cohort was strong. Approximately 310 gigabases of sequencing data and approximately 80 million unique TCR sequences were included in an early release covering around 650 HLA-typed donors. A later genetic analysis took genome-wide SNP genotypes for about 55% of the 666 donors and used that subset as a discovery cohort. To predict cytomegalovirus infection status, the study brought together high-throughput TCR immunosequencing, statistical association of individual TCRs with disease status, and machine learning. Donor age, sex, ethnicity and CMV serostatus were collected together with the repertoire data. Class I and class II HLA loci were covered by the typing at four-digit resolution. All discovery cohort repertoires had been generated using a single sequencing platform. A separate validation cohort of 100 to 150 different subjects was used in addition to the roughly 670-subject first cohort. Typing coverage differed by locus: A, B, C, DRB1 and DQB1 were typed in roughly 620-630 donors, DQA1 in 500 to 550, DPA1 in some 610, and DPB1 in just under 490. An earlier analysis of approximately 580 of the donors used high-throughput TCR beta sequencing to judge whether each TCR beta V gene segment behaved as functional or pseudogenic. The later analysis used no new phenotypic data to find candidate immune exposures, relying instead on TCR beta sequences and their occurrence across donors. Among around 400 genotyped donors of the cohort, an average of approximately 240,000 unique TCR beta nucleotide sequences were sequenced per donor, approximately 20% of them non-productive. The study aimed to test whether signatures of past pathogen exposure could be identified by cataloging public T cell receptors. Among the approximately 420 genotyped donors, around 81% belonged to the genetic ancestry cluster associated with self-reported Caucasian donors. A later analysis re-analyzed previously published TCR beta repertoires from 650 to 800 donors and added high-resolution HLA genotyping to study TCR occurrence patterns. Using immunosequencing, the study profiled T cell repertoires from 666 subjects and related those repertoires to cytomegalovirus serostatus. The full study reports these points: In a later analysis, HLA-associated TCR beta chains were found to be more clonally expanded and to have lower generation probabilities than equally common non-associated chains. This cohort had only TCR beta chains sequenced, and the lack of alpha or paired-chain data limited which features could be detected. Because HLA typing was unavailable for some donors at each locus, only the typed subset was used in association tests. In a later analysis, some 17,000 TCR beta sequences were associated with specific HLA alleles at a false discovery rate of 0.05. A later genetic analysis reported fewer N-insertions in productive TCRs among donors in an Asian-associated ancestry cluster than the roughly 700-donor mean. Because counts were too low, about 15 rarely observed V segments, including chromosome 9 orphons, were left out of the earlier analysis of 500 to 750 of the donors. Across donors, most TCR sequences were observed very rarely, whereas some public TCRs were present in many individuals. A cluster of highly shared sequence variants was judged likely to be a technical artifact of the sequencing pipeline. V-gene and J-gene trimming of TCR beta chains was associated with a missense DCLRE1C variant in a later genetic analysis, and the association was replicated in an independent cohort. Cytomegalovirus status was reported to be diagnosed by the classifier with high specificity and sensitivity in both the original and validation cohorts. In a later analysis, several top co-occurrence clusters were reported to appear linked to parvovirus B19, influenza, CMV and Epstein-Barr virus. The 87-base-pair reads could not distinguish some IMGT-functional V segments, including TRBV6-2 and TRBV6-3, so those segments were excluded. CMV serostatus was the only immune exposure information available for the cohort. In a later analysis, TCR association rates were found to vary across HLA loci, with the most associated TCRs seen for DRB1 alleles and the fewest for HLA-C alleles. The study listed 164 TCR beta chains as associated with cytomegalovirus. According to a later analysis, most CMV-associated TCR beta chains appeared to be HLA-restricted, and the HLA associations seemed to be driven largely by CMV exposure. The presence/absence analyses assumed that sequencing depth was roughly uniform across donors, and that assumption may not be true. The authors suggested that the approach could potentially be extended to other disease states and immunological phenotypes. Strong co-occurrence of HLA alleles, especially DR and DQ, made assigning TCR associations to individual alleles difficult. Linkage disequilibrium might explain the correlated functional status among segregating V segments, but an unknown experimental factor could not be ruled out. In vitro tests confirmed that a few of the cytomegalovirus-associated TCR beta chains recognize cytomegalovirus antigens. Broadly in line with IMGT annotations, most TCR beta V segments showed up in productive rearrangements about 87% or about 30% of the time in an earlier analysis of 450 to 750 of the donors. A further reported finding was that TCR beta sequences accurately predicted the HLA-A and HLA-B alleles for most subjects in the first cohort.

Deletion took 1 base off V and 8 bases off J, with a span of 9 bases between the germline ends. Inclusive of the bounding cysteine and phenylalanine, the CDR3 is 13 residues long. Only the CDR3 region is kept as DNA, spanning 39 bases read in frame from base 1. From the germline V gene, CDR1 is SNHLY and CDR2 is FYNNEI. The library was produced with the immunoSEQ multiplex PCR assay. For the multiplex PCR, a mixture combining 60 forward primers for TCR Vbeta segments and 13 reverse primers for TCR Jbeta segments was used. The CDR3 region of rearranged TCR beta genes was amplified from genomic DNA with a multiplex PCR assay. Amplified TCR beta libraries were sequenced as 87-base-pair reads on the Illumina HiSeq System. The source study handled its data this way. In a later analysis, some 80 million unique TCR beta chains were counted across the 650 to 700 repertoires, and roughly 11 million of these chains were shared by at least two donors. To remove PCR and sequencing errors, raw reads were error-corrected and collapsed into unique sequences using a nearest-neighbor algorithm that merged closely related sequences. CDR3 sequences were aligned to IMGT reference sequences to assign V, D and J gene segments. For a sequence to be retained, at least a six-nucleotide match to both a V gene segment and a J gene segment was required. A rearrangement was called productive if the CDR3 had no stop codons and remained in frame with V and J, and every other rearrangement was called non-productive. Following IMGT convention, CDR3 was defined as the stretch from the second conserved V-encoded cysteine to the conserved J-encoded phenylalanine. Sequences without an unambiguous match to a single V gene segment were excluded from the earlier analysis of about 640 of the donors. In an earlier analysis of several hundred of the donors, a V segment was called functional when productive rearrangements were above 56.7%, and segregating when the standard deviation between donors exceeded 5%. A statistical classification framework was developed to diagnose cytomegalovirus status using the catalog of TCR beta chain sequences. In a later analysis, TCR nucleotide sequences were compared against IMGT/GENE-DB human TR gene sequences so that V and J genes could be assigned. Using the TCRdist pipeline, a later analysis assigned CDR3 sequences along with most-parsimonious VDJ recombination scenarios. A later analysis defined each TCR beta chain by its CDR3 amino acid sequence plus V-gene family, and excluded reads lacking a unique V-gene family. To address suspected cross-contamination and a sequencing artifact, a later analysis removed a few hundred highly shared, low-generation-probability nucleotide sequences. In a later analysis, a clonal expansion index for each public chain was calculated from normalized within-repertoire ranks of inferred template counts. In a later analysis, generation probabilities were computed using a VDJ recombination model fitted to out-of-frame rearrangements, and the results were checked against IGoR. Hypergeometric tests were used in a later analysis to score TCR-TCR, TCR-HLA and TCR-CMV co-occurrence, with a repertoire-size bias correction applied to the TCR pairs. In a later analysis, false discovery rates were estimated by permuting HLA or CMV assignments 20 times. A later analysis grouped co-occurring TCRs with DBSCAN, adding TCRdist sequence similarity when clustering within HLA-allele-positive subsets. Repertoires with fewer than 30,000 or more than 120,000 public chains were left out of co-occurrence clustering, as were five repertoires with anomalous nucleotide sharing. TCRdb took over this immuneACCESS table, retaining in-frame rearrangements with V and J assigned. Such tables are incomplete; in checked studies, under half of the missing clones stem from an unresolved V gene, and the remainder is unexplained. That table furnishes V, J and clone size, whereas the DNA furnished D and trimming. The sample includes about 240,000 clones, with around 81% observed a single time. About 8% of the sample rests with the top ten.

In total, approximately 700 healthy bone marrow donors made up the cohort. All cohort members were sampled while nominally healthy, although unrecorded immune exposures were likely present. The donor was CMV seropositive and was included in the group of around 300 seropositive cohort members. A peripheral blood sample was provided by each donor, and peripheral blood mononuclear cells were used for TCR beta sequencing. Genomic DNA extraction from the blood cell samples was performed with the Qiagen DNeasy Blood Extraction Kit. The receptor chain draws on TRBV2 and TRBJ2-1; TRBD2 might be the D gene, on 6 matching bases. What was sequenced was PBMCs. This receptor was identified in a woman aged 60-75 years in good health and CMV-seropositive. CDR3 region: CASSEDSGHEQFF. The nucleotides read TGTGCCAGCAGTGAAGATAGCGGCCATGAGCAGTTCTTC. Full variable domain (CDR3 extended with the reference TRBV2 and TRBJ2-1 proteins): EPEVTQTPSHQVTQMGQEVILRCVPISNHLYFYWYRQILGQKVEFLVSFYNNEISEKSEIFDDQFSVERPDGSNFTLKIRSTKLEDSAMYFCASSEDSGHEQFFGPGTRLTVL.